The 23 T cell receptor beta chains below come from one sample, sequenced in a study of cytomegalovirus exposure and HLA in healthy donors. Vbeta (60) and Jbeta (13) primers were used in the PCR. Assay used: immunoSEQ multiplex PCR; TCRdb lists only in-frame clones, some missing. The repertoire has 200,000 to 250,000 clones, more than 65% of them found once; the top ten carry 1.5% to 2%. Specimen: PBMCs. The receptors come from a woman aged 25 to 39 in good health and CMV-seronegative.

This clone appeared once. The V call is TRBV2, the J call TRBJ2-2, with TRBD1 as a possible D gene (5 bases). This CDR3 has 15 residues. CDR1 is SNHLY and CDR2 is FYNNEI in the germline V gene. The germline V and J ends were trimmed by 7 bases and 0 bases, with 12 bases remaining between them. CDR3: CASNPQGANTGELFF. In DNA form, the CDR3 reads TGTGCCAGCAACCCGCAGGGCGCGAACACCGGGGAGCTGTTTTTT.

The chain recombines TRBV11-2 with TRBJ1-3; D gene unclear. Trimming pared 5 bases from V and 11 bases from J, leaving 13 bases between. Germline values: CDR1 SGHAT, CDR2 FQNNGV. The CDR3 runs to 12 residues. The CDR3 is CASSPTSVAIYF. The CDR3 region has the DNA TGTGCCAGCAGCCCAACCTCAGTCGCCATATATTTT.

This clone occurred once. The CDR3 nucleotides read TGTGCCAGCAGCTTAGGCGGATTTGCCTACGAGCAGTACTTC. This translates into CASSLGGFAYEQYF. The chain combines TRBV11-1 with TRBJ2-7; no definite D call. Germline assignment: CDR1 SGHAT and CDR2 FQDESV (reference sequence). This CDR3 is 14 amino acids long. The V and J ends lost 1 base and 2 bases respectively, with 9 bases between them.

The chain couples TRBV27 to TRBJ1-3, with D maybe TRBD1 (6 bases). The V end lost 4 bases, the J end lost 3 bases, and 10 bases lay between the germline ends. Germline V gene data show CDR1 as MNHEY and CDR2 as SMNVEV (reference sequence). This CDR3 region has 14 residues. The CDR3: CASSWGQGGNTIYF. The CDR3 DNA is TGTGCCAGCAGTTGGGGGCAGGGTGGAAACACCATATATTTT.

The CDR3 sequence: CASSWTGGYGYTF. The CDR3 bases are TGCGCCAGCAGCTGGACGGGAGGTTATGGCTACACCTTC. The rearrangement uses TRBV5-1 and TRBJ1-2; no reliable D call. With 3 bases removed from V and 5 bases from J, the gap between germline ends came to 11 bases. CDR1 and CDR2 (germline): SGHRS, YFSETQ. This CDR3 spans 13 amino acids.

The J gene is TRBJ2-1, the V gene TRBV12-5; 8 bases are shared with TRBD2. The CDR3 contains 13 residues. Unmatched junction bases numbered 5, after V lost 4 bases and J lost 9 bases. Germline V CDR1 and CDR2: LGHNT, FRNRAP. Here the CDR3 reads CASGSPGGSEQFF. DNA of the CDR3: TGTGCTAGTGGTTCACCGGGGGGGAGTGAGCAGTTCTTC.

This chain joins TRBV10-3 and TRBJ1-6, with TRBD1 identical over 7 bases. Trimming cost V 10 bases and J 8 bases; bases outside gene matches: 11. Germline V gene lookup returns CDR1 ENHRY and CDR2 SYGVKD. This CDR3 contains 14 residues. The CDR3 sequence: CASSRDSEDSPLHF. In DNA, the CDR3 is TGTGCCAGCAGCCGGGACAGTGAAGATTCACCCCTCCACTTT.

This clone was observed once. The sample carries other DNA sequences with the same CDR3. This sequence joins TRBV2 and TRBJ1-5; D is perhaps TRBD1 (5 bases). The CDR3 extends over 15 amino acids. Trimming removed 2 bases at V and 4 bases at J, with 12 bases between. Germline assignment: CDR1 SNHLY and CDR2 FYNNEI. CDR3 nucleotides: TGTGCCAGCAGTGAATGGCAGGGACTAAATCAGCCCCAGCATTTT. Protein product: CASSEWQGLNQPQHF. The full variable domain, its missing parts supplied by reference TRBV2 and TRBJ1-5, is EPEVTQTPSHQVTQMGQEVILRCVPISNHLYFYWYRQILGQKVEFLVSFYNNEISEKSEIFDDQFSVERPDGSNFTLKIRSTKLEDSAMYFCASSEWQGLNQPQHFGDGTRLSIL.

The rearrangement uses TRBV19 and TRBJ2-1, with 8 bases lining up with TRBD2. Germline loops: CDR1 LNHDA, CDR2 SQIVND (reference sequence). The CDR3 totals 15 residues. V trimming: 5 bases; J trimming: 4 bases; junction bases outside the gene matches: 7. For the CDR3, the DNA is TGTGCCAGTAGTTCTAGCGGGCAGGAGTACAATGAGCAGTTCTTC. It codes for CASSSSGQEYNEQFF.

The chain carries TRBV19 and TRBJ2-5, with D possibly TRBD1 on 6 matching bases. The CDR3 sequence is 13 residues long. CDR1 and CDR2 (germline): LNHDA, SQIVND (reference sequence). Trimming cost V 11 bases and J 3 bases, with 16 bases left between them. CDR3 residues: CAPMDSPKETQYF. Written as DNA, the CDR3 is TGTGCCCCGATGGACAGCCCGAAAGAGACCCAGTACTTC.

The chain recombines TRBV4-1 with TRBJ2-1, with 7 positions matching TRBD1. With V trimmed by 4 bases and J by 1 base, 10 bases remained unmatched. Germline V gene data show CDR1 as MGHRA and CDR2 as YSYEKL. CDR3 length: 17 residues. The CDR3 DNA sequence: TGCGCCAGCAGCCGAGGTCCCGGGACAGCTTCCTACAATGAGCAGTTCTTC. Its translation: CASSRGPGTASYNEQFF.

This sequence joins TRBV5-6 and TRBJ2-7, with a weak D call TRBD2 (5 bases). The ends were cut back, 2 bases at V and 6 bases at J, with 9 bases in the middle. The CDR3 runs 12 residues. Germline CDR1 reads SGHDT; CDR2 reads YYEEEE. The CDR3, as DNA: TGTGCCAGCAGCTTTTGGAGCGGCGAGCAGTACTTC. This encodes CASSFWSGEQYF.

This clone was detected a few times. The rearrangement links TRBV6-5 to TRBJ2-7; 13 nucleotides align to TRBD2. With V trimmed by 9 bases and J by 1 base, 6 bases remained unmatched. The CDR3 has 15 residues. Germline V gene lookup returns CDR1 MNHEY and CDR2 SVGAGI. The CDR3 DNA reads TGTGCCAGTCGACTAGCGGGGGGCCTTTCCTACGAGCAGTACTTC. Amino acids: CASRLAGGLSYEQYF.

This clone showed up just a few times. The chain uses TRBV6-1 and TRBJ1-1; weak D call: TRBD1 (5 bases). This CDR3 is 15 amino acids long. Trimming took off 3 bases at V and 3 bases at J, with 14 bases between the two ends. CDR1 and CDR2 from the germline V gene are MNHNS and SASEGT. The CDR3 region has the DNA TGTGCCAGCAGTGACCCGGGGGTGACGTACACTGAAGCTTTCTTT. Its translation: CASSDPGVTYTEAFF.

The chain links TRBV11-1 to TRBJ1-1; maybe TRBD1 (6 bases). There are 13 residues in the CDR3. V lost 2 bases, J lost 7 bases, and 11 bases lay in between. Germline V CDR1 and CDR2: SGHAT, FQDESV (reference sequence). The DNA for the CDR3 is TGTGCCAGCAGCTTAACAGGGTCCTTTGAAGCTTTCTTT. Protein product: CASSLTGSFEAFF.

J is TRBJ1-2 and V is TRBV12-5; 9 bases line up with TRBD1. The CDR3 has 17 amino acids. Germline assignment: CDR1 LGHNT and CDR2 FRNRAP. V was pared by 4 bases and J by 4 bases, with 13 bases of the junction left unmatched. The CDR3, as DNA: TGTGCTAGTGGTTCTCGGGACAGGGACACCGGGGGCTATGGCTACACCTTC. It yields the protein CASGSRDRDTGGYGYTF.

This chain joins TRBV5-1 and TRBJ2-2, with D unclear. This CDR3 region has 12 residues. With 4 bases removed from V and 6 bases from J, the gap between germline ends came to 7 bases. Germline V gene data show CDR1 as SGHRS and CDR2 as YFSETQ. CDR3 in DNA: TGCGCCAGCAGCGCGCGCCCCGGGGAGCTGTTTTTT. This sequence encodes CASSARPGELFF.

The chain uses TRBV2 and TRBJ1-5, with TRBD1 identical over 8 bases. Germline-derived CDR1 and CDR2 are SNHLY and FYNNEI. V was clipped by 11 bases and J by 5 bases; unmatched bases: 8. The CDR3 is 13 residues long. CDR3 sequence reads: CAGSDREHQPQHF. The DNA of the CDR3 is TGTGCCGGGTCGGACAGGGAACATCAGCCCCAGCATTTT.

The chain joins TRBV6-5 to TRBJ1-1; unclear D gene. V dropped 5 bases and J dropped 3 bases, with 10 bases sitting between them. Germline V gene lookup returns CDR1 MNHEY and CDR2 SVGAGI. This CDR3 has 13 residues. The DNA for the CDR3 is TGTGCCAGCAGTGAACAGCAGTACACTGAAGCTTTCTTT. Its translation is CASSEQQYTEAFF.

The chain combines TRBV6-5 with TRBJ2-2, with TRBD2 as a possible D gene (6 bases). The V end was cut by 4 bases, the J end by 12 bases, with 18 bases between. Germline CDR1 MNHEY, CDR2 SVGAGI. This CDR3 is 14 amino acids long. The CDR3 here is CASSFNRDSGKLFF. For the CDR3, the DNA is TGTGCCAGCAGTTTCAACCGGGACTCAGGAAAGCTGTTTTTT.

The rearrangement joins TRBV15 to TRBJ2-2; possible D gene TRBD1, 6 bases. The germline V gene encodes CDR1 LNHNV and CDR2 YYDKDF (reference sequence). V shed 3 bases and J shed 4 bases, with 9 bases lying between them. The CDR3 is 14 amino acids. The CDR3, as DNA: TGTGCCACCAGCAGTGACAGGTCCACCGGGGAGCTGTTTTTT. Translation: CATSSDRSTGELFF. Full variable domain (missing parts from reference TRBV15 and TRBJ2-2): DAMVIQNPRYQVTQFGKPVTLSCSQTLNHNVMYWYQQKSSQAPKLLFHYYDKDFNNEADTPDNFQSRRPNTSFCFLDIRSPGLGDTAMYLCATSSDRSTGELFFGEGSRLTVL.

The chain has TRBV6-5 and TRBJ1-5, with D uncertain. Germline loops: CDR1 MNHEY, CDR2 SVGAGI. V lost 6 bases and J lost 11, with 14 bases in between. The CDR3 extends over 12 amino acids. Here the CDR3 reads CASSQSPLAQHF. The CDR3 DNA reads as TGTGCCAGCAGCCAGTCTCCGCTAGCCCAGCATTTT.

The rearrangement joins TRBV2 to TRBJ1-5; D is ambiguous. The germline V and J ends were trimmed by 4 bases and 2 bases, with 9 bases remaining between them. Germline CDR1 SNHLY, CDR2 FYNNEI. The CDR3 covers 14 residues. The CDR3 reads CASSGSTRNQPQHF. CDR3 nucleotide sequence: TGTGCCAGCAGTGGGTCGACACGCAATCAGCCCCAGCATTTT.